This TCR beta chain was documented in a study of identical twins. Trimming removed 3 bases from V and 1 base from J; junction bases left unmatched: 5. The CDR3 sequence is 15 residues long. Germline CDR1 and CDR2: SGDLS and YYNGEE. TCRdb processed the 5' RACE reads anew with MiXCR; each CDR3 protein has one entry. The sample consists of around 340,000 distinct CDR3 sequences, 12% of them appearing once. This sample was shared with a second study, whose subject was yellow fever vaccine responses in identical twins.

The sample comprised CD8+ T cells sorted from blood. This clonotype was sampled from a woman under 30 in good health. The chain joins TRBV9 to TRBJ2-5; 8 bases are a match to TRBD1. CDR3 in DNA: TGTGCCAGCAGCGACGGGACAGGAATCCAAGAGACCCAGTACTTC. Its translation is CASSDGTGIQETQYF. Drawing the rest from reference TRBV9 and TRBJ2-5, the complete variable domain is DSGVTQTPKHLITATGQRVTLRCSPRSGDLSVYWYQQSLDQGLQFLIQYYNGEERAKGNILERFSAQQFPDLHSELNLSSLELGDSALYFCASSDGTGIQETQYFGPGTRLLVL.